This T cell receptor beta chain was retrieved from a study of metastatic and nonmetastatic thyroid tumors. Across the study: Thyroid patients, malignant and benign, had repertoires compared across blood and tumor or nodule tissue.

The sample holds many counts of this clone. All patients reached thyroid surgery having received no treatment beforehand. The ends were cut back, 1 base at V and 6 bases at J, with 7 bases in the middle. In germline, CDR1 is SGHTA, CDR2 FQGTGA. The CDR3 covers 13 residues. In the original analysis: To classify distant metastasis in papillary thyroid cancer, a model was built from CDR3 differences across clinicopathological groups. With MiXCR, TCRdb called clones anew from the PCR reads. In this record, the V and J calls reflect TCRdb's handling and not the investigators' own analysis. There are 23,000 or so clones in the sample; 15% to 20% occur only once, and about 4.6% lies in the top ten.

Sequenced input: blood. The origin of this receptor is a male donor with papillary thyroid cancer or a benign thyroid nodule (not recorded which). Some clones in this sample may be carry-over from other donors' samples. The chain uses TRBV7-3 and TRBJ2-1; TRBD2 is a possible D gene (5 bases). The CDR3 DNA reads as TGTGCCAGCAGCTTAAGGGCGGGCAATGAGCAGTTCTTC. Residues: CASSLRAGNEQFF.